This T cell receptor (beta chain) was identified in a study of PD-L1 blockade in urothelial cancer. Study as a whole: Individuals in the cohort had been given 0 to 3 earlier chemotherapy regimens. Blood drawn 3 weeks (second dose) and 6 weeks after treatment start was analyzed.

CDR3 size: 16 residues. Germline lookup yields CDR1 SGHTA and CDR2 FQGTGA. Trimming at V came to 0 bases and at J to 9 bases, leaving 10 bases not matched to a gene. Profiled with immunoSEQ multiplex PCR; TCRdb holds only in-frame clones, not every one. The table lists approximately 50,000 clones, 75% to 85% of them singletons. The time point here: pretreatment peripheral blood. The clonotype originates from a man aged 50 to 59 with urothelial cancer. This chain connects TRBV7-3 to TRBJ2-1; 8 bases are shared with TRBD1. The sample in question was PBMCs, obtained around atezolizumab (anti-PD-L1) treatment. The CDR3 here is CASSLTARGREGEQFF. The CDR3 DNA reads TGTGCCAGCAGCTTAACCGCCAGGGGGCGCGAGGGTGAGCAGTTCTTC.